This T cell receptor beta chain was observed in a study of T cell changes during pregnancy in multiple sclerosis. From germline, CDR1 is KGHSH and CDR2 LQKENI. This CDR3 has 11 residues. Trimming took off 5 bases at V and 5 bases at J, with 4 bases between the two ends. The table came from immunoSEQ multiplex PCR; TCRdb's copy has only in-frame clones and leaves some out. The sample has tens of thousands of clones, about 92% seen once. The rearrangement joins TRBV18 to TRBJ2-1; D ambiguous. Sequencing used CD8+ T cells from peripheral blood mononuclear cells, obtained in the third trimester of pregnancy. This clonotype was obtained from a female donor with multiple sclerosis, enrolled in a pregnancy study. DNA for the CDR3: TGTGCCAGCTCAACGGACAATGAGCAGTTCTTC. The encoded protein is CASSTDNEQFF. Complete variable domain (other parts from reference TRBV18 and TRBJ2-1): NAGVMQNPRHLVRRRGQEARLRCSPMKGHSHVYWYRQLPEEGLKFMVYLQKENIIDESGMPKERFSAEFPKEGPSILRIQQVVRGDSAAYFCASSTDNEQFFGPGTRLTVL.